This T cell receptor beta chain was recorded in a study of blood T cell repertoires in COVID-19 (dated by TCRdb to 2020 to 2022). Regarding the complete study: Collaborator samples came from the United States, Italy and Spain and covered acute and convalescent phases of COVID-19. The prospective study material was composed of cDNA or gDNA derived from T cells, B-cell-depleted T cells, or PBMCs. Deeply sampled blood TCRbeta repertoires from subjects exposed to, actively infected with, or recovered from COVID-19 were included in the dataset. The repertoires were released in a freely available public database intended as a resource for research on the immune response to SARS-CoV-2. The samples were drawn from two sources: the first 160 participants of the ongoing ImmuneRACE study, and 1,000 to 1,500 subjects contributed by 6 global collaborators. Nearly every sample came with metadata listing a de-identified subject ID, COVID-19 status, age in years and sex. Where HLA class I and class II types were available, the types were taken from metadata supplied by the sample provider, not from assay-based typing. What the research found in general, with its limitations: The amount of clinical and demographic metadata varied by source and participant and was provided uncurated.

The immunoSEQ Assay, a bias-controlled multiplex PCR, was used to amplify TCRbeta CDR3 regions from genomic DNA. Processing in the source paper ran as follows. The number of nucleated cells in each sample was estimated by amplification of reference gene primers within the assay. To quantify the absolute abundance of each unique TCRbeta CDR3 rearrangement, sequence reads were collapsed and filtered. For each sample, productive Simpson clonality was calculated by taking the square root of Simpson's diversity index across productive rearrangements. TCRdb obtained this table from immuneACCESS and retained in-frame rearrangements with V and J assigned. These tables miss some clones; where compared with another copy, unresolved V genes account for less than half of the shortfall, and the remainder is unexplained. That table furnishes V, J and clone size, whereas the DNA furnished D and trimming. The sample table lists hundreds of thousands of clones, around four fifths of them with a count of one. The ten largest clones represent approximately 7.4% of the sample.

The CDR3 has 14 amino acids, counting the end cysteine and phenylalanine. Only the CDR3 portion is preserved as DNA: 42 bases, with reading frame beginning at the first base. The junction carries 6 bases between V and J, which are trimmed by 0 bases and 1 base respectively. From the germline V gene (reference sequence), CDR1 is GTSNPN and CDR2 is SVGIG. Whole blood was collected in K2EDTA tubes by collaborating institutions according to the institutions' own protocols. For TCRbeta analysis, collaborator samples were shipped as frozen whole blood, as isolated PBMCs, or as DNA extracted from either sample type. This clone came up a few times. Its antigen is currently not known. There are no base qualities to consult, and no much larger clone falls within one base.

The specimen was peripheral blood. This receptor was obtained from a woman aged 45-60 years with acute or convalescent COVID-19. Recombination joined TRBV30 with TRBJ1-4; a tentative D call is TRBD1 (6 bases match). The CDR3 loop reads CAWSVTGTNEKLFF. The bases read TGTGCCTGGAGTGTGACAGGAACTAATGAAAAACTGTTTTTT. Full variable domain (CDR3 extended with the reference TRBV30 and TRBJ1-4 proteins): SQTIHQWPATLVQPVGSPLSLECTVEGTSNPNLYWYRQAAGRGLQLLFYSVGIGQISSEVPQNLSASRPQDRQFILSSKKLLLSDSGFYLCAWSVTGTNEKLFFGSGTQLSVL.